These 23 T cell receptor beta chains were all obtained from the same sample, sequenced in a study of post-analysis software for immune sequencing data. Study-wide findings and caveats: Four or five TRBV segments were more frequent in patients than controls; TRBV5-6, TRBV5-1 and TRBV20-1 belonged to this group.

Unique molecular identifiers featured in each of the TCR beta cDNA libraries. From the PCR reads, TCRdb called clonotypes with MiXCR, one entry per CDR3 protein. The sample contains hundreds of thousands of distinct CDR3 sequences, roughly 29% of which appear only once. No antigen has been assigned to these receptors. What was sequenced was blood. These receptors were taken from a girl under 18 with multiple sclerosis.

This clonotype was seen a handful of times. The gene calls are TRBV29-1 and TRBJ2-5, with 9 positions matching TRBD2. Per the germline V gene, CDR1 is SQVTM and CDR2 is ANQGSEA. The CDR3 length is 18 residues. After removal of 2 bases from V and 0 bases from J, the junction contained 13 bases not matched to a gene. The chain's CDR3 is CSVEPRLTSGRYQETQYF. The CDR3 bases are TGCAGCGTTGAACCAAGACTGACTAGCGGAAGATACCAAGAGACCCAGTACTTC.

This clonotype came up a few times. The chain couples TRBV10-3 to TRBJ1-1, with D hard to call. The CDR3 consists of 14 residues. The germline V and J ends were trimmed by 6 bases and 1 base, with 12 bases remaining between them. Germline CDR1 reads ENHRY; CDR2 reads SYGVKD. Here the CDR3 reads CAISPSARNTEAFF. CDR3 nucleotides: TGTGCCATCAGCCCGTCGGCAAGGAACACTGAAGCTTTCTTT.

This clonotype was recorded a few times. The chain uses TRBV6-5 and TRBJ1-2, with TRBD1 matching over 10 bases. In germline, CDR1 is MNHEY, CDR2 SVGAGI. This CDR3 spans 14 amino acids. Trimming cost V 2 bases and J 8 bases; bases outside gene matches: 5. The CDR3 protein is CASSYGDRGEGYTF. The CDR3 nucleotides read TGTGCCAGCAGTTACGGGGACAGGGGAGAGGGCTACACCTTC.

This clonotype was recorded at least ten times. The chain couples TRBV5-1 to TRBJ2-1; no clear D gene. The CDR3 totals 11 residues. V lost 6 bases, J lost 5 bases, and 6 bases lay in between. Germline V gene sequence: CDR1 SGHRS, CDR2 YFSETQ. The CDR3 sequence: CASTLNNEQFF. The CDR3, as DNA: TGCGCCAGCACCCTGAACAATGAGCAGTTCTTC.

The rearrangement links TRBV3-1 to TRBJ1-5; unclear D gene. Germline-derived CDR1 and CDR2 are LGHDT and YNNKEL (reference sequence). V lost 4 bases, J lost 0 bases, and 10 bases lay in between. The CDR3 consists of 15 residues. CDR3 in amino acids: CASSLGIYSNQPQHF. The CDR3 nucleotides are TGTGCCAGCAGCCTGGGAATCTATAGCAATCAGCCCCAGCATTTT.

Remarks on this clonotype: Germline is not matched at one junction end, which may reflect a read error. CDR3 protein: CASSLGQGTNTQYF. The CDR3 nucleotides are TGTGCCAGCAGCTTGGGACAGGGCACAAATACGCAGTATTTT. V is TRBV5-4 and J is TRBJ2-3; 7 bases are a match to TRBD1. The CDR3 length is 14 residues. CDR1 and CDR2 (germline): SGHNT, YYREEE (reference sequence).

This clonotype turned up a few times. J is TRBJ2-5 and V is TRBV18; D perhaps matches TRBD1 (6 bases). Trimming took 1 base from V and 1 from J, leaving 16 bases between them. The CDR3 spans 17 residues. Germline V CDR1 and CDR2: KGHSH, LQKENI. CDR3 DNA sequence: TGTGCCAGCTCACCACTAACCCGGACAGTTGGCCAAGAGACCCAGTACTTC. Translation: CASSPLTRTVGQETQYF. Full variable domain (rest looked up from reference TRBV18 and TRBJ2-5): NAGVMQNPRHLVRRRGQEARLRCSPMKGHSHVYWYRQLPEEGLKFMVYLQKENIIDESGMPKERFSAEFPKEGPSILRIQQVVRGDSAAYFCASSPLTRTVGQETQYFGPGTRLLVL.

The chain is built from TRBV4-3 and TRBJ2-7; 11 bases are shared with TRBD2. The CDR3 consists of 15 residues. Per the germline V gene, CDR1 is LGHNA and CDR2 is YSLEER. V dropped 4 bases and J dropped 6; count of bases not matched to a gene: 8. The CDR3, as DNA: TGCGCCAGCAGCCCGAGGCCCCTAGCGGGAGGCGAGCAGTACTTC. Its translation is CASSPRPLAGGEQYF.

This clonotype has at least ten counts. V gene TRBV20-1 combines with J gene TRBJ2-1; 10 positions agree with TRBD2. Losses at the gene ends were 1 base for V and 12 bases for J; bases not matched to a gene: 6. Germline V CDR1 and CDR2: DFQATT, SNEGSKA (reference sequence). This CDR3 contains 13 residues. Here the CDR3 reads CSARATSGPSQFF. The CDR3 DNA follows: TGCAGTGCTAGAGCGACTAGCGGGCCCTCGCAGTTCTTC.

The chain couples TRBV12-3 or TRBV12-4 to TRBJ1-4; the match to TRBD1 covers 7 bases. CDR3 length equals 14 residues. Trimming at V came to 5 bases and at J to 8 bases, leaving 8 bases not matched to a gene. The CDR3 DNA follows: TGTGCCAGCAGTCGAGACAGGGAGAGGGAAAAACTGTTTTTT. Amino acids: CASSRDREREKLFF.

This rearrangement joins TRBV14 to TRBJ2-1; possible D gene TRBD1, 6 bases. Germline V CDR1 and CDR2: SGHDN, FVKESK. Trimming shortened V by 0 bases and J by 7 bases, and 16 bases separated the two germline ends. The CDR3 loop spans 16 amino acids. The CDR3 DNA sequence: TGTGCCAGCAGCCAAGAGTCGGCAGGGGTGCGGAATGAGCAGTTCTTC. Protein product: CASSQESAGVRNEQFF.

This clonotype was recorded a few times. This chain connects TRBV29-1 to TRBJ2-1; 9 bases map to TRBD2. Germline V gene data show CDR1 as SQVTM and CDR2 as ANQGSEA. The junction had 11 bases not matched to a gene; V was cut back by 7 bases and J by 7 bases. The CDR3 extends over 14 amino acids. The DNA for the CDR3 is TGCAGCGCAAGAGAGGCGGGAGGGCCTAATGAGCAGTTCTTC. Its translation is CSAREAGGPNEQFF.

V and J are TRBV20-1 and TRBJ1-2, with D tentatively TRBD1 (6 bases). Per germline, CDR1 DFQATT and CDR2 SNEGSKA (reference sequence). The CDR3 runs to 11 residues. The V end lost 5 bases, the J end lost 7 bases, and 11 bases lay between the germline ends. CDR3 protein: CSAEQGFGYTF. CDR3 DNA: TGCAGTGCTGAACAGGGCTTTGGCTACACCTTC.

The chain uses TRBV7-9 and TRBJ1-4, with a possible D match to TRBD1 (5 bases). Trimming pared 4 bases from V and 3 bases from J, leaving 12 bases between. The germline V gene encodes CDR1 SEHNR and CDR2 FQNEAQ (reference sequence). The CDR3 runs 15 residues. The CDR3 spells CASSSTRDPNEKLFF. CDR3 in DNA: TGTGCCAGCAGCTCAACCCGGGACCCTAATGAAAAACTGTTTTTT.

The CDR3 loop reads CSAALAGGLKETQYF. In DNA form, the CDR3 reads TGCAGTGCTGCGCTAGCGGGAGGGCTTAAAGAGACCCAGTACTTC. The chain is built from TRBV20-1 and TRBJ2-5; TRBD2 aligns across 12 bases. Trimming took 5 bases from V and 3 from J; bases not matched to a gene: 7. This CDR3 has 15 amino acids. Germline V CDR1 and CDR2: DFQATT, SNEGSKA (reference sequence).

Comment on this clonotype: A much larger clone differs by one base, so this may be a read error. This sequence joins TRBV29-1 and TRBJ2-1, with no clear D. The CDR3 has 13 amino acids. In germline, CDR1 is SQVTM, CDR2 ANQGSEA. Trimming shortened V by 8 bases and J by 6 bases, and 17 bases separated the two germline ends. Here the CDR3 DNA reads TGCAGCATCTACGGAGTCGGCTCCAATGAGCAGTTCTTC. Its protein is CSIYGVGSNEQFF.

This clonotype was observed a handful of times. The CDR3 DNA sequence: TGCAGTGCCGGACAGGGGCTGGGAGATACGCAGTATTTT. It codes for CSAGQGLGDTQYF. The chain recombines TRBV20-1 with TRBJ2-3, with 9 bases fitting TRBD1. Trimming removed 6 bases from V and 5 bases from J; junction bases left unmatched: 6. CDR3 length equals 13 residues. Per germline, CDR1 DFQATT and CDR2 SNEGSKA (reference sequence).

The chain employs TRBV29-1 and TRBJ1-2; D call uncertain. V shed 6 bases and J shed 6 bases, with 14 bases lying between them. The CDR3 spans 12 residues. Looked up from germline, CDR1 is SQVTM and CDR2 is ANQGSEA. Here the CDR3 DNA reads TGCAGCGTGGAAACGTCGAGGGATGGCTACACCTTC. Its protein product is CSVETSRDGYTF.

The genes are TRBV4-1 and TRBJ2-1; D possibly corresponds to TRBD2 (5 bases). Germline lookup yields CDR1 MGHRA and CDR2 YSYEKL. The ends were cut back, 3 bases at V and 12 bases at J, with 12 bases in the middle. The CDR3 has 12 amino acids. CDR3 residues: CASSHGRRGQFF. DNA of the CDR3: TGCGCCAGCAGCCATGGACGCCGGGGGCAGTTCTTC.

This clonotype was recorded a few times. CDR3 region: CSVIVGSTEAFF. The CDR3 bases are TGCAGCGTTATTGTGGGAAGCACTGAAGCTTTCTTT. The chain links TRBV29-1 to TRBJ1-1, with D hard to call. Germline V lookup: CDR1 SQVTM, CDR2 ANQGSEA. The CDR3 sequence is 12 residues long. V was pared by 5 bases and J by 4 bases, with 11 bases between.

This clonotype was seen a few times. The CDR3 protein is CASSGTGHTDTQYF. The DNA of the CDR3 is TGTGCCAGCAGCGGGACAGGGCACACAGATACGCAGTATTTT. V usage is TRBV9 and J usage is TRBJ2-3; TRBD1 agrees at 8 bases. The V gene's germline CDR1 is SGDLS and CDR2 YYNGEE. The ends lost 3 bases at V and 2 bases at J; junction bases unmatched: 2. This CDR3 has 14 residues.

This clonotype has only a few counts. The gene calls are TRBV3-1 and TRBJ2-7, with D possibly matching TRBD2 (6 bases). Germline V gene lookup returns CDR1 LGHDT and CDR2 YNNKEL (reference sequence). This CDR3 has 14 amino acids. V lost 6 bases and J 0 bases, leaving 12 bases between the germline ends. The chain's CDR3 is CASSRGASSYEQYF. The CDR3, as DNA: TGTGCCAGCAGTCGCGGGGCGAGCTCCTACGAGCAGTACTTC.

The chain has TRBV6-6 and TRBJ1-3; D uncertain. V was clipped by 2 bases and J by 0 bases, with 11 bases between them. This CDR3 has 16 amino acids. The germline gives CDR1 MNHNY, CDR2 SVGAGI (reference sequence). CDR3 nucleotides: TGTGCCAGCAGTTACCCCGGTCAGAGCTCTGGAAACACCATATATTTT. It codes for CASSYPGQSSGNTIYF.